This TCR beta chain was retrieved from a study of blood T cells in healthy people across ages. Study-level background: For every two T cells, template switching captured about one barcoded beta molecule.

This clonotype was found a few times. The V gene's germline CDR1 is SGHTA and CDR2 FQGNSA. There are 14 residues in the CDR3. V gave up 1 base and J gave up 9 bases, with 15 bases separating them. A second PCR of about 7 to 12 cycles used a sample-barcoded 5' primer and a J-beta primer mix. TCRdb redid the calling of the 5' RACE reads with MiXCR, one entry per CDR3 protein. The sample has around 780,000 distinct CDR3 sequences, around 50% seen once. Material for sequencing was blood. The J gene is TRBJ2-5, the V gene TRBV7-2; tentatively, D is TRBD1 (5 bases). This TCR came from a man in his forties in good health. DNA of the CDR3: TGTGCCAGCAGCTTAGGAGGTGGAGAAGGGGCCCAGTACTTC. This codes for CASSLGGGEGAQYF.